A selection of T cell receptor beta chains follows, all from one sample in a study of CD8+ T cells in alopecia areata. Clones were read by immunoSEQ multiplex PCR, and TCRdb kept only the in-frame ones, dropping some. Here the sample spans some 120,000 clones, roughly three fifths being singletons. The sequences come from CD8+ T cells sorted from blood, collected at week 24, from a patient treated with tofacitinib. These receptors originate from a human donor with alopecia areata. Each CDR3 is given with its conserved first and last residue. D genes are given only for firm matches. Clone size appears in some rows only: once, few, many, or a class for an expanded clone.

once	TRBJ2-7	TRBV27	TRBD2	CAGSGTGYEQYF	TGTGCCGGCAGCGGGACTGGCTACGAGCAGTACTTC
few	TRBJ2-7	TRBV5-1	.	CASSSEGPGLTTSYEQYF	TGCGCCAGCAGCTCGGAGGGGCCGGGACTCACGACCTCCTACGAGCAGTACTTC
.	TRBJ2-5	TRBV5-1	.	CASSLEGHYQETQYF	TGCGCCAGCAGCTTGGAGGGACACTACCAAGAGACCCAGTACTTC
.	TRBJ2-6	TRBV7-2	.	CASSLGYRDPGANVLTF	TGTGCCAGCAGCTTAGGTTACAGGGACCCTGGGGCCAACGTCCTGACTTTC
.	TRBJ1-6	TRBV30	.	CAWSTRGGPYNSPLHF	TGTGCCTGGAGTACAAGAGGAGGTCCCTATAATTCACCCCTCCACTTT
.	TRBJ2-7	TRBV13	TRBD1	CASSSSGQGAYEQYF	TGTGCCAGCAGCTCATCGGGACAGGGAGCCTACGAGCAGTACTTC
.	TRBJ2-7	TRBV9	TRBD1	CASSVGTGPSYEQYF	TGTGCCAGCAGCGTAGGGACAGGGCCCTCCTACGAGCAGTACTTC
.	TRBJ2-7	TRBV29-1	.	CSVELGGGVGYEQYF	TGCAGCGTTGAATTAGGCGGAGGGGTTGGCTACGAGCAGTACTTC
few	TRBJ2-3	TRBV7-9	TRBD1	CASSRQGAGDTQYF	TGTGCCAGCAGTCGTCAGGGGGCCGGGGATACGCAGTATTTT
.	TRBJ1-5	TRBV27	TRBD1	CASSADRDQPQHF	TGTGCCAGCAGTGCCGACAGGGATCAGCCCCAGCATTTT
.	TRBJ2-1	TRBV6-5	.	CASSYSWGQYYNEQFF	TGTGCCAGCAGTTACTCATGGGGGCAATACTACAATGAGCAGTTCTTC
.	TRBJ1-5	TRBV28	.	CASRADDSNQPQHF	TGTGCCAGCAGGGCGGACGATAGCAATCAGCCCCAGCATTTT
.	TRBJ2-3	TRBV10-3	.	CAISESTQPDTQYF	TGTGCCATCAGTGAGTCGACACAACCAGATACGCAGTATTTT
few	TRBJ2-1	TRBV13	.	CASSSGISSYNEQFF	TGTGCCAGCAGCTCAGGGATTTCTTCCTACAATGAGCAGTTCTTC
.	TRBJ1-5	TRBV10-3	.	CAISESGDNQPQHF	TGTGCCATCAGTGAGTCGGGGGATAATCAGCCCCAGCATTTT
.	TRBJ2-1	TRBV5-6	TRBD2	CASSPLPSGGAGEQFF	TGTGCCAGCAGCCCGCTGCCCAGCGGGGGGGCCGGTGAGCAGTTCTTC
.	TRBJ1-5	TRBV6-5	.	CASSYRGSNQPQHF	TGTGCCAGCAGTTACCGTGGTAGCAATCAGCCCCAGCATTTT
few	TRBJ1-1	TRBV27	.	CASGQLGEAFF	TGTGCCAGCGGGCAGTTGGGTGAAGCTTTCTTT
.	TRBJ1-4	TRBV9	.	CASSAGLNEKLFF	TGTGCCAGCAGCGCAGGACTTAATGAAAAACTGTTTTTT
.	TRBJ2-3	TRBV30	TRBD2	CAWSVGAGGPDTQYF	TGTGCCTGGAGTGTAGGAGCGGGGGGCCCAGATACGCAGTATTTT
few	TRBJ1-1	TRBV27	TRBD1	CASNPDRVDTEAFF	TGTGCCAGCAACCCGGACAGGGTTGACACTGAAGCTTTCTTT
.	TRBJ2-7	TRBV4-3	TRBD1	CASSQRTGGFDEQYF	TGCGCCAGCAGCCAGCGTACAGGGGGCTTCGACGAGCAGTACTTC
.	TRBJ2-5	TRBV5-1	.	CASSLADSLSPARETQYF	TGCGCCAGCAGCTTGGCCGATAGTCTATCCCCGGCCAGGGAGACCCAGTACTTC
few	TRBJ2-7	TRBV6-1	TRBD2	CASSLASGGFDEQYF	TGTGCCAGCAGTCTCGCTAGCGGGGGGTTCGACGAGCAGTACTTC
.	TRBJ2-1	TRBV13	TRBD1	CASSFPVTGGDEQFF	TGTGCCAGCAGCTTCCCCGTGACAGGGGGCGATGAGCAGTTCTTC
.	TRBJ1-5	TRBV12-5	.	CASGLVLNQPQHF	TGTGCTAGTGGTTTGGTACTAAATCAGCCCCAGCATTTT
.	TRBJ1-1	TRBV2	.	CASTKGRGLNTEAFF	TGTGCCAGCACAAAGGGGCGGGGTTTGAACACTGAAGCTTTCTTT
few	TRBJ2-7	TRBV5-4	TRBD2	CASSPRGDLSYEQYF	TGTGCCAGCAGCCCCCGGGGGGATCTAAGCTACGAGCAGTACTTC
.	TRBJ2-5	TRBV5-4	.	CASSLEGGETQYF	TGTGCCAGCAGCTTGGAAGGCGGTGAGACCCAGTACTTC
few	TRBJ2-1	TRBV4-1	.	CASSPLRDAEQFF	TGCGCCAGCAGCCCCCTAAGGGACGCCGAGCAGTTCTTC
few	TRBJ2-1	TRBV7-8	.	CASSSPGGLNEQFF	TGTGCCAGCAGCTCCCCGGGGGGCCTGAATGAGCAGTTCTTC
.	TRBJ2-7	TRBV27	TRBD2	CASRPIGLAGGHEYEQYF	TGTGCCAGCAGACCGATTGGACTAGCGGGGGGCCACGAATACGAGCAGTACTTC
.	TRBJ1-3	TRBV9	.	CASSVVGASGNTIYF	TGTGCCAGCAGCGTAGTTGGTGCCTCTGGAAACACCATATATTTT
.	TRBJ1-2	TRBV4-1	TRBD1	CASSQSTGHQGYGYTF	TGCGCCAGCAGCCAATCGACAGGGCACCAGGGCTATGGCTACACCTTC
.	TRBJ2-5	TRBV27	TRBD1	CASSLLATTGPETQYF	TGTGCCAGCAGTTTACTCGCAACGACAGGGCCAGAGACCCAGTACTTC